One and the same sample provided the 11 T cell receptor beta chains below, sequenced in a study of blood T cell repertoires in COVID-19. Using immunoSEQ multiplex PCR, the repertoire was profiled, and TCRdb retains in-frame clones only, with some absent. The sample lists under 55,000 clones; around 80% were seen once. The specimen was peripheral blood. Receptors were obtained from a man between 65 and 85 years old with acute or convalescent COVID-19.

This clone has just one count. The J gene is TRBJ2-4, the V gene TRBV6-2 or TRBV6-3; D gene ambiguous. The CDR3 runs 14 residues. Trimming removed 0 bases from V and 1 base from J, with 4 bases in between. Germline lookup yields CDR1 MNHEY and CDR2 SVGEGT. This CDR3 reads CASSYSSAKNIQYF. The CDR3 bases are TGTGCCAGCAGTTACTCATCTGCCAAAAACATTCAGTACTTC.

The chain couples TRBV7-3 to TRBJ2-1; a weak D match, TRBD2 (5 bases). Germline V gene data show CDR1 as SGHTA and CDR2 as FQGTGA. This CDR3 contains 15 residues. The V end was cut by 2 bases, the J end by 5 bases, with 13 bases between. In DNA form, the CDR3 reads TGTGCCAGCAGCTTAGTGATGGCGGGCCACAATGAGCAGTTCTTC. This codes for CASSLVMAGHNEQFF.

With respect to this clone: Other DNA sequences in the sample encode the same CDR3. The chain carries TRBV5-1 and TRBJ2-2; 7 nucleotides line up with TRBD1. There are 15 residues in the CDR3. V lost 2 bases and J lost 3; bases outside the gene matches: 4. CDR1 and CDR2 from the germline V gene are SGHRS and YFSETQ. The CDR3 sequence: CASSLGDRHTGELFF. In DNA, the CDR3 is TGCGCCAGCAGCTTAGGGGACAGACACACCGGGGAGCTGTTTTTT.

This chain uses TRBV19 with TRBJ2-4; 7 bases line up with TRBD1. Germline loops: CDR1 LNHDA, CDR2 SQIVND (reference sequence). CDR3 length: 11 amino acids. The V and J ends lost 6 bases and 12 bases, in that order; junction bases with no gene match: 5. CDR3 DNA: TGTGCCAGTAGACAGGGGTTAAGTCAGTACTTC. Translation gives CASRQGLSQYF.

The CDR3 DNA sequence: TGTGCCTGGAGTAGGGACAGCCCCACAGATACGCAGTATTTT. Translating gives CAWSRDSPTDTQYF. The chain carries TRBV30 and TRBJ2-3, with 7 bases matching TRBD1. The germline V gene encodes CDR1 GTSNPN and CDR2 SVGIG (reference sequence). The length of the CDR3 is 14 residues. The V segment lost 2 bases and the J segment 2 bases; nucleotides outside the gene matches: 4.

A word on this clone: Other DNA sequences in the same sample also yield this CDR3. This sequence joins TRBV7-9 and TRBJ2-7; TRBD1 aligns across 7 bases. V lost 5 bases and J lost 4; bases outside the gene matches: 2. The CDR3 runs to 12 residues. The V gene's germline CDR1 is SEHNR and CDR2 FQNEAQ (reference sequence). In DNA, the CDR3 is TGTGCCAGCAGCCTACAGGGGTACGAGCAGTACTTC. Amino acids: CASSLQGYEQYF. Together with reference TRBV7-9 and TRBJ2-7, the CDR3 gives the full variable domain: DTGVSQNPRHKITKRGQNVTFRCDPISEHNRLYWYRQTLGQGPEFLTYFQNEAQLEKSRLLSDRFSAERPKGSFSTLEIQRTEQGDSAMYLCASSLQGYEQYFGPGTRLTVT.

J is TRBJ2-7 and V is TRBV20-1; D gene ambiguous. Trimming stripped 6 bases from V and 3 bases from J, with 9 bases between. This CDR3 is 11 amino acids long. Germline V gives CDR1 DFQATT, CDR2 SNEGSKA (reference sequence). The CDR3 coding sequence is TGCAGTGCGTACGACAACTACGAGCAGTACTTC. Encoded protein: CSAYDNYEQYF.

The J gene is TRBJ2-3, the V gene TRBV7-8; 7 bases align to TRBD2. V trimming: 0 bases; J trimming: 0 bases; junction bases outside the gene matches: 6. Germline CDR1 SGHVS, CDR2 FQNEAQ. CDR3 size: 17 residues. This chain's CDR3 is CASSLASGGGSTDTQYF. In nucleotides, the CDR3 is TGTGCCAGCAGCTTAGCGTCCGGCGGGGGTAGCACAGATACGCAGTATTTT.

The chain uses TRBV4-1 and TRBJ2-5; TRBD1 is a possible D gene (6 bases). V was clipped by 6 bases and J by 5 bases, with 19 bases between them. Germline assignment: CDR1 MGHRA and CDR2 YSYEKL. There are 15 residues in the CDR3. This chain's CDR3 is CASSLRTEGWETQYF. In nucleotides, the CDR3 is TGCGCCAGCAGTCTCAGGACAGAGGGCTGGGAGACCCAGTACTTC.

This chain joins TRBV6-4 and TRBJ2-2; tentative D call: TRBD1 (7 bases). With 6 bases removed from V and 2 bases from J, the gap between germline ends came to 16 bases. Germline V gives CDR1 MRHNA, CDR2 SNTAGT. The CDR3 spans 16 residues. The CDR3 sequence: CASSSTGDSNTGELFF. DNA of the CDR3: TGTGCCAGCAGCAGTACGGGGGACAGCAACACCGGGGAGCTGTTTTTT.

The rearrangement joins TRBV29-1 to TRBJ2-7; D remains ambiguous. Germline V CDR1 and CDR2: SQVTM, ANQGSEA. The germline V and J ends were trimmed by 3 bases and 4 bases, with 13 bases remaining between them. The CDR3 consists of 13 residues. The CDR3 nucleotides are TGCAGCGTTGACCGCGAGAACCCTTACGAGCAGTACTTC. It is translated as CSVDRENPYEQYF.